What follows describes a single T cell receptor beta chain. The antigen remains unidentified. The time point is: week 23, last vaccination. In the vaccine, a single dose held 300 ug of the mutant IDH1 20-mer peptide, along with topical imiquimod. This sample was taken from a study of a mutant IDH1 vaccine in newly diagnosed glioma. Background on the study: Vaccination of patients was performed eight times, in weeks 1, 3, 5, 7, 11, 15, 19 and 23.

Findings of the study overall: Immune responses induced by the vaccine were seen in roughly 93% of patients, spanning multiple MHC alleles.

Libraries were prepared by immunoSEQ multiplex PCR; TCRdb keeps only in-frame clonotypes and omits some of them. The profile shows 25,000 to 35,000 clones, 88% of them singletons. The V end was cut by 6 bases, the J end by 1 base, with 13 bases between. Germline V gene sequence: CDR1 LNHDA, CDR2 SQIVND (reference sequence). The CDR3 has 14 amino acids. The receptor comes from a man in his forties with glioma. The gene calls are TRBV19 and TRBJ2-7; D not certain. This sample comprised PBMCs, obtained from a glioma patient whose treatment included an IDH1 peptide vaccine. The CDR3 coding sequence is TGTGCCAGTAGCCGGACGGCTGGATCCTACGAGCAGTACTTC. It specifies CASSRTAGSYEQYF. Full variable domain (outside the CDR3, taken from reference TRBV19 and TRBJ2-7): DGGITQSPKYLFRKEGQNVTLSCEQNLNHDAMYWYRQDPGQGLRLIYYSQIVNDFQKGDIAEGYSVSREKKESFPLTVTSAQKNPTAFYLCASSRTAGSYEQYFGPGTRLTVT.